Below are 17 T cell receptor beta chains sequenced from a single sample in a study of cytomegalovirus exposure and HLA in healthy donors. PCR primers comprised 60 Vbeta and 13 Jbeta primers. Sequencing used immunoSEQ multiplex PCR; TCRdb keeps in-frame clones, though not all of them. The sample yields 130,000 or so clones, around 69% seen once. The sample taken for sequencing was PBMCs. Source of these receptors: a woman aged 40 to 49 in good health and CMV-seropositive.

The chain is built from TRBV10-1 and TRBJ2-2, with 7 bases identical to TRBD2. Germline assignment: CDR1 WNHNN and CDR2 SYGVQD (reference sequence). V lost 3 bases, J lost 3 bases, and 1 base stayed unmatched. This CDR3 comprises 14 residues. CDR3 sequence reads: CASSDAGDTGELFF. CDR3 coding DNA: TGCGCCAGCAGTGATGCGGGAGACACCGGGGAGCTGTTTTTT.

The chain is built from TRBV7-8 and TRBJ2-3, with D possibly TRBD2 on 6 matching bases. The germline V gene encodes CDR1 SGHVS and CDR2 FQNEAQ. V was trimmed by 2 bases and J by 2 bases, leaving 11 bases between them. There are 15 residues in the CDR3. Here the CDR3 DNA reads TGTGCCAGCAGCTTACTAGGACTAAACACAGATACGCAGTATTTT. As protein: CASSLLGLNTDTQYF.

This clone was seen only a few times. The gene calls are TRBV5-1 and TRBJ2-7; D is perhaps TRBD2 (6 bases). The CDR3 extends over 15 amino acids. V shed 0 bases and J shed 5 bases, with 15 bases lying between them. Germline CDR1 is SGHRS and CDR2 is YFSETQ. The CDR3 nucleotides are TGCGCCAGCAGCTTGGGGAGGGCGAACCTCGACGAGCAGTACTTC. It yields the protein CASSLGRANLDEQYF. The variable domain in full, with the rest retrieved from reference TRBV5-1 and TRBJ2-7, is KAGVTQTPRYLIKTRGQQVTLSCSPISGHRSVSWYQQTPGQGLQFLFEYFSETQRNKGNFPGRFSGRQFSNSRSEMNVSTLELGDSALYLCASSLGRANLDEQYFGPGTRLTVT.

The chain employs TRBV6-1 and TRBJ2-7; D may be TRBD1 (6 bases). Germline CDR1 reads MNHNS; CDR2 reads SASEGT. With 6 bases removed from V and 4 bases from J, the gap between germline ends came to 10 bases. The CDR3 runs to 12 residues. The CDR3: CASRTQGYEQYF. CDR3 DNA: TGTGCCAGCAGAACACAGGGTTACGAGCAGTACTTC.

The chain is built from TRBV15 and TRBJ2-3, with 8 positions matching TRBD1. V lost 0 bases and J lost 0; bases outside the gene matches: 8. Germline CDR1 reads LNHNV; CDR2 reads YYDKDF (reference sequence). The CDR3 totals 18 residues. CDR3 amino acids: CATSRDPRRTGSTDTQYF. The CDR3 nucleotides read TGTGCCACCAGCAGAGATCCCCGCAGGACAGGGAGCACAGATACGCAGTATTTT.

This clone was detected a few times. The V call is TRBV11-1, the J call TRBJ2-3; D unclear. CDR3 length: 14 amino acids. With 5 bases removed from V and 1 base from J, the gap between germline ends came to 10 bases. The germline V gene encodes CDR1 SGHAT and CDR2 FQDESV (reference sequence). CDR3 DNA: TGTGCCAGCAGCACCTCCGCGGGCACAGATACGCAGTATTTT. Its protein product is CASSTSAGTDTQYF.

The chain employs TRBV6-5 and TRBJ2-7; TRBD2 might be the D (5 bases). Trimming took off 2 bases at V and 4 bases at J, with 12 bases between the two ends. Germline loops: CDR1 MNHEY, CDR2 SVGAGI. The CDR3 sequence is 14 residues long. Here the CDR3 reads CASSYGGLDYEQYF. The DNA of the CDR3 is TGTGCCAGCAGTTACGGCGGACTCGATTACGAGCAGTACTTC.

V and J are TRBV7-9 and TRBJ2-7, with 10 bases fitting TRBD2. The germline CDR1 and CDR2 sequences are SEHNR and FQNEAQ (reference sequence). The CDR3 runs to 15 residues. V lost 0 bases and J lost 3; bases outside the gene matches: 2. CDR3 nucleotide sequence: TGTGCCAGCAGCTTAGCGACTAGCGGGCGCTACGAGCAGTACTTC. Residues: CASSLATSGRYEQYF.

This sequence joins TRBV28 and TRBJ2-7, with a weak D call TRBD2 (6 bases). CDR3 length: 19 residues. Looked up from germline, CDR1 is MDHEN and CDR2 is SYDVKM. Trimming removed 5 bases from V and 2 bases from J, with 28 bases in between. This CDR3 reads CASSPTWTAAWRGPYEQYF. The CDR3 DNA reads TGTGCCAGCAGTCCCACCTGGACGGCGGCCTGGCGGGGCCCCTACGAGCAGTACTTC.

The genes are TRBV27 and TRBJ2-3, with D possibly being TRBD1 (6 bases). V shed 4 bases and J shed 5 bases, with 13 bases lying between them. This CDR3 region has 14 residues. CDR1 MNHEY and CDR2 SMNVEV come from the germline V gene (reference sequence). CDR3 amino acids: CASSWETGKDTQYF. The CDR3 DNA follows: TGTGCCAGCAGTTGGGAAACAGGGAAAGATACGCAGTATTTT.

The chain links TRBV25-1 to TRBJ2-3; TRBD2 matches 11 bases. V was clipped by 5 bases and J by 6 bases; unmatched bases: 4. This CDR3 has 14 residues. Germline V gene lookup returns CDR1 MGHDK and CDR2 SYGVNS. The CDR3 DNA sequence: TGTGCCAGCAGTTTAGCGGGAGGGGGGGATACGCAGTATTTT. It yields the protein CASSLAGGGDTQYF.

This chain connects TRBV27 to TRBJ2-3; 13 positions match TRBD2. The CDR3 is 18 amino acids. Germline-derived CDR1 and CDR2 are MNHEY and SMNVEV (reference sequence). V lost 3 bases, J lost 1 base, and 7 bases stayed unmatched. CDR3 in amino acids: CASSFSGLAGTRTDTQYF. The CDR3 DNA is TGTGCCAGCAGTTTTTCGGGACTAGCGGGAACGCGCACAGATACGCAGTATTTT.

The table lists this clone with a count of one. The rearrangement links TRBV9 to TRBJ2-3; 9 nucleotides line up with TRBD2. The CDR3 spans 15 residues. After removal of 1 base from V and 3 bases from J, the junction contained 3 bases not matched to a gene. The germline V gene has CDR1 SGDLS and CDR2 YYNGEE. The CDR3 reads CASSVSGGMTDTQYF. For the CDR3, the DNA is TGTGCCAGCAGCGTAAGCGGGGGGATGACAGATACGCAGTATTTT.

The V call is TRBV13, the J call TRBJ1-2; 8 bases map to TRBD1. CDR1 PRHDT and CDR2 FYEKMQ come from the germline V gene (reference sequence). The V and J ends lost 1 base and 7 bases, in that order; junction bases with no gene match: 8. The CDR3 has 15 amino acids. For the CDR3, the DNA is TGTGCCAGCAGCTTAGTGGTCAGGGGGCTAAGTGGCTACACCTTC. It is translated as CASSLVVRGLSGYTF.

V gene TRBV27 combines with J gene TRBJ2-1, with D possibly being TRBD2 (6 bases). Germline V lookup: CDR1 MNHEY, CDR2 SMNVEV (reference sequence). V lost 6 bases to trimming and J lost 5 bases, with 23 bases between them. The CDR3 spans 17 residues. CDR3 in amino acids: CASRLARLDLPNNEQFF. CDR3 nucleotides: TGTGCCAGCAGACTGGCCCGACTAGATCTACCCAACAATGAGCAGTTCTTC.

This clone has more than one count but fewer than ten. The chain combines TRBV5-1 with TRBJ2-1; 15 bases fit TRBD2. This CDR3 region has 15 residues. Unmatched junction bases numbered 2, after V lost 3 bases and J lost 7 bases. Germline V lookup: CDR1 SGHRS, CDR2 YFSETQ. In DNA form, the CDR3 reads TGCGCCAGCAGCTCCGGACTAGCGGGAGGGAATGAGCAGTTCTTC. Translated: CASSSGLAGGNEQFF.

Notes on this clone: The likely explanation is a read error, given a far larger clone one base away. Different DNA sequences within this sample yield the same CDR3. This chain uses TRBV4-1 with TRBJ2-7; a possible D gene is TRBD1 (5 bases). V was shortened by 0 bases and J by 0 bases, with 9 bases between the two germline ends. CDR3 size: 15 residues. Germline CDR1 and CDR2: MGHRA and YSYEKL. The CDR3 nucleotides read TGCGCCAGCAGCCAAGATGTCGACAGCTCCTACGAGCAGTACTTC. Translating it yields CASSQDVDSSYEQYF.